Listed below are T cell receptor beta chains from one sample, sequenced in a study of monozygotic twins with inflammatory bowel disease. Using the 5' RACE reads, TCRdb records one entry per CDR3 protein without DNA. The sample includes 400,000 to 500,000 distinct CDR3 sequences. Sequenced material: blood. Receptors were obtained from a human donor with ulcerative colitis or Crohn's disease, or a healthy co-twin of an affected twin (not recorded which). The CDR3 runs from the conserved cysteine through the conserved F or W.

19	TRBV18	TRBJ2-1	CASSSRVGVATRSGNEQFF
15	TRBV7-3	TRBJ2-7	CASSLTLADSYEQYF
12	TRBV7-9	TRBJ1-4	CASSLATEKLFF
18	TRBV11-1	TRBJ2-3	CASSFPTNYSSSTDTQYF
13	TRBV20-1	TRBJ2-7	CSARGGGSYEQYF
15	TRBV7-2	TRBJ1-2	CASSPPNRGPRGYTF
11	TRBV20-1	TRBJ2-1	CSAPVGLETFF
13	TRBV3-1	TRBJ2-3	CASSQGGADTQYF
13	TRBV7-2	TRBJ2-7	CASRFGTQGEQYF
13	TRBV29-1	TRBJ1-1	CSGTQGMNTEAFF
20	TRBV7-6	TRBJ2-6	CASSLPNRPSGTSGANVLTF
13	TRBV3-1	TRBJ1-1	CASSDRGNTEAFF
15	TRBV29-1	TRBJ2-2	CSVLGGGTNTGELFF
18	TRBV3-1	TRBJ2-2	CASSQSLLAVENTGELFF
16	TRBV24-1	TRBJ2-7	CATSDLQGHQRGVQYF
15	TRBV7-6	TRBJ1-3	CASSLVVGYGNTIYF
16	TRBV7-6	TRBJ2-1	CASSLGGLAGYNEQFF
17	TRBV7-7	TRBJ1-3	CASSPGTPLSSGNTIYF
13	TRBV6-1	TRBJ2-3	CASKRGSTDTQYF
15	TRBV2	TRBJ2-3	CASSEERGDTDTQYF
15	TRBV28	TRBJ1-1	CASSARQGMNTEAFF
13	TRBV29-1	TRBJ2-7	CSVLDPGTYEQYF
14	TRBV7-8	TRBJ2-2	CASSLRTSTGELFF
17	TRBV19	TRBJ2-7	CASSMGGTQGQPYEQYF
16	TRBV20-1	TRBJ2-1	CSAREPAGSSYNEQFF
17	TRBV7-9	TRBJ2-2	CASSPLTGGEFPGELFF
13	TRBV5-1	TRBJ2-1	CASSSATWNEQFF
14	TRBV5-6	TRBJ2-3	CASSFTAHTDTQYF
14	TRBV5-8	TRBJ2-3	CASSFGRATDTQYF
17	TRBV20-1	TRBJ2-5	CSARGRSGRAFRETQYF
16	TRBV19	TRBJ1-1	CASSLGTGRGNTEAFF
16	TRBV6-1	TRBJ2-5	CASSPRPGGLQETQYF
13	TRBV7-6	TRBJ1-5	CASSLSLNQPQHF
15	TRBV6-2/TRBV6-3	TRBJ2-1	CASSPLRGEGDEQFF
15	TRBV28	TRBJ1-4	CASSLGLSSGEKLFF
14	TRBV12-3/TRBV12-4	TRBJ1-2	CASNDPGRARGYTF
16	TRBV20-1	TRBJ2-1	CSARGPGAGGGNEQFF
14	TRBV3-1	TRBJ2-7	CASSQDQPTGRQYF
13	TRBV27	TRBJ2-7	CASSTGASYEQYF
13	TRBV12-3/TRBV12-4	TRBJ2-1	CASASWEDNEQFF
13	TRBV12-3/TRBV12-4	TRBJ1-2	CASSVNRVYGYTF
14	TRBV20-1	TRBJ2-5	CSARDGSFQETQYF
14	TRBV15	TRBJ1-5	CATSWDRGSQPQHF
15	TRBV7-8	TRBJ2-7	CASSLVSGRSYEQYF
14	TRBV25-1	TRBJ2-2	CASKGLGNTGELFF
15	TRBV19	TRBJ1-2	CASSIRRTGGLGYTF
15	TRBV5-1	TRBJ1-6	CASSSQGRGDSPLHF
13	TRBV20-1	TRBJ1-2	CSATDRPTNGYTF
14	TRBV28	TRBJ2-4	CASSLLGGKNIQYF
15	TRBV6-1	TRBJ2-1	CASSPGRYELNEQFF
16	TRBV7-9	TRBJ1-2	CASSLYFSTDYDGYTF